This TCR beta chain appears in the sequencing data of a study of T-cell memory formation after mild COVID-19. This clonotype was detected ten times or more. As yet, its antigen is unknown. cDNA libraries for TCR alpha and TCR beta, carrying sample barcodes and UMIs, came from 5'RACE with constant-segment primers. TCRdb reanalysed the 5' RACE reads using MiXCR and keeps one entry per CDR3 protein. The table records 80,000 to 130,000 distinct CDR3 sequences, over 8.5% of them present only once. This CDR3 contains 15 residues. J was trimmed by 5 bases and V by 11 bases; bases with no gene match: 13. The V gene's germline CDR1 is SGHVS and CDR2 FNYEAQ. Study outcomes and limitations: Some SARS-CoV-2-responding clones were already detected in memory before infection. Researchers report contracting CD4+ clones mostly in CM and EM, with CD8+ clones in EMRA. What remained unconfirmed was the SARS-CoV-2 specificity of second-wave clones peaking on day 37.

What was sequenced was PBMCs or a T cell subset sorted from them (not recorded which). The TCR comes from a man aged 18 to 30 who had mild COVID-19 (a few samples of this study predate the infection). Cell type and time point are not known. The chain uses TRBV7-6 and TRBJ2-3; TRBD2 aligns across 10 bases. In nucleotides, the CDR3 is TGTGCCGACGCCCCAAGCGGGGGGGCGGAAGATACGCAGTATTTT. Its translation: CADAPSGGAEDTQYF.